This is a list of T cell receptor beta chains from one sample in a study of blood T cell repertoires in COVID-19. Measured with immunoSEQ multiplex PCR; TCRdb has only the in-frame clones, and not every one. Here the sample spans about 240,000 clones, about 90% being singletons. Sequencing input: peripheral blood. All receptors come from a man aged 60 to 69 who had recovered from COVID-19. CDR3s include the opening cysteine and the closing phenylalanine or tryptophan. A D gene is named only where the DNA matches it firmly. Only part of the rows carry a size: once, few, many, or a class if the clone is expanded.

clone_size: once; j_call: TRBJ1-1; v_call: TRBV7-9; d_call: .; cdr3_nt: TGTGCCAGCAGCTACGACACCATGAACACTGAAGCTTTCTTT; cdr3_aa: CASSYDTMNTEAFF
clone_size: .; j_call: TRBJ2-7; v_call: TRBV27; d_call: TRBD2; cdr3_nt: TGTGCCAGCAGTCTCCCAAGAACCATACCGGGACTAGCGGGAGAATCAATTTACGAGCAGTACTTC; cdr3_aa: CASSLPRTIPGLAGESIYEQYF
clone_size: .; j_call: TRBJ1-2; v_call: TRBV27; d_call: TRBD1; cdr3_nt: TGTGCCAGCAGTTTAGGACAGGGGGCTTATGGCTACACCTTC; cdr3_aa: CASSLGQGAYGYTF
clone_size: .; j_call: TRBJ2-1; v_call: TRBV2; d_call: TRBD2; cdr3_nt: TGTGCCAGCAGTGAATGGACTAGCGAGTTCTTC; cdr3_aa: CASSEWTSEFF
clone_size: .; j_call: TRBJ1-6; v_call: TRBV19; d_call: .; cdr3_nt: TGTGCCAGTAACCCGGGTGATTATAATTCACCCCTCCACTTT; cdr3_aa: CASNPGDYNSPLHF
clone_size: .; j_call: TRBJ1-4; v_call: TRBV30; d_call: .; cdr3_nt: TGTGCCTGGCACCGGGACATGAATGAAAAACTGTTTTTT; cdr3_aa: CAWHRDMNEKLFF
clone_size: .; j_call: TRBJ2-3; v_call: TRBV2; d_call: TRBD1; cdr3_nt: TGTGCCAGCAGTAACAGGGGCCCTAGCACAGATACGCAGTATTTT; cdr3_aa: CASSNRGPSTDTQYF
clone_size: .; j_call: TRBJ2-1; v_call: TRBV11-2; d_call: TRBD1; cdr3_nt: TGTGCCAGCAGCTTAGGGCAGGGGGATATCAATGAGCAGTTCTTC; cdr3_aa: CASSLGQGDINEQFF
clone_size: .; j_call: TRBJ1-6; v_call: TRBV21-1; d_call: .; cdr3_nt: TGTGCCAGCAGCAACCGGGACAGGGAGTCACCCCTCCACTTT; cdr3_aa: CASSNRDRESPLHF
clone_size: .; j_call: TRBJ2-2; v_call: TRBV11-2; d_call: TRBD2; cdr3_nt: TGTGCCAGCAGCTCGTTACCGACTAGCGGGGGGGCCGGGGAGCTGTTTTTT; cdr3_aa: CASSSLPTSGGAGELFF
clone_size: once; j_call: TRBJ2-6; v_call: TRBV6-6; d_call: .; cdr3_nt: TGTGCCAGCAGCTCTAGCGTATGGGACAGTGGTTTCTCTGGGGCCAACGTCCTGACTTTC; cdr3_aa: CASSSSVWDSGFSGANVLTF
clone_size: few; j_call: TRBJ1-2; v_call: TRBV10-3; d_call: TRBD1; cdr3_nt: TGTGCCATCAGCAAAGACAGGGGGCCGCTCGGCTACACCTTC; cdr3_aa: CAISKDRGPLGYTF
clone_size: .; j_call: TRBJ1-4; v_call: TRBV6-1; d_call: .; cdr3_nt: TGTGCCAGCAGTCTACAGGGTATGGTAAAACTGTTTTTT; cdr3_aa: CASSLQGMVKLFF
clone_size: .; j_call: TRBJ2-2; v_call: TRBV24-1; d_call: .; cdr3_nt: TGTGCCACCAGTGAGAGGTGGGGCAGTTCGAACACCGGGGAGCTGTTTTTT; cdr3_aa: CATSERWGSSNTGELFF
clone_size: .; j_call: TRBJ2-2; v_call: TRBV3-1/TRBV3-2; d_call: TRBD2; cdr3_nt: TGTGCCAGCAGCCAAGATCTAGCGGGATTCACCGGGGAGCTGTTTTTT; cdr3_aa: CASSQDLAGFTGELFF
clone_size: .; j_call: TRBJ2-7; v_call: TRBV7-6; d_call: .; cdr3_nt: TGTGCCAGCAGCTTATGGCAGGTCAGCTCCTACGAGCAGTACTTC; cdr3_aa: CASSLWQVSSYEQYF
clone_size: once; j_call: TRBJ2-3; v_call: TRBV5-1; d_call: TRBD1; cdr3_nt: TGCGCCAGCAGCTTGACTCCCGGGACAGTGGCAGATACGCAGTATTTT; cdr3_aa: CASSLTPGTVADTQYF
clone_size: .; j_call: TRBJ2-5; v_call: TRBV27; d_call: TRBD1; cdr3_nt: TGTGCCAGCAGTACCAGGGACAGGGGCCTCCAAGAGACCCAGTACTTC; cdr3_aa: CASSTRDRGLQETQYF
clone_size: .; j_call: TRBJ1-3; v_call: TRBV30; d_call: .; cdr3_nt: TGTGCCTGCTCTAAAACGAGCTCTGGAAACACCATATATTTT; cdr3_aa: CACSKTSSGNTIYF
clone_size: .; j_call: TRBJ1-5; v_call: TRBV12-3/TRBV12-4; d_call: .; cdr3_nt: TGTGCCAGCAGCCAGAGAACAGATCAGCCCCAGCATTTT; cdr3_aa: CASSQRTDQPQHF
clone_size: .; j_call: TRBJ1-6; v_call: TRBV5-1; d_call: .; cdr3_nt: TGCGCCAGCAGCATTGGGGGGGTGTCCTATAATTCACCCCTCCACTTT; cdr3_aa: CASSIGGVSYNSPLHF
clone_size: .; j_call: TRBJ1-5; v_call: TRBV2; d_call: .; cdr3_nt: TGTGCCAGCAGTGAAGCTGGCGGGTTAAGGCAGCCCCAGCATTTT; cdr3_aa: CASSEAGGLRQPQHF
clone_size: few; j_call: TRBJ2-2; v_call: TRBV4-2; d_call: .; cdr3_nt: TGTGCCAGCAGCCATCCAGGGGAGGGCGGGGAGCTGTTTTTT; cdr3_aa: CASSHPGEGGELFF
clone_size: .; j_call: TRBJ1-3; v_call: TRBV6-5; d_call: TRBD1; cdr3_nt: TGTGCCAGCAGGACAGGGGGCGGAAACACCATATATTTT; cdr3_aa: CASRTGGGNTIYF
clone_size: .; j_call: TRBJ1-5; v_call: TRBV27; d_call: .; cdr3_nt: TGTGCCAGCAGCGCGGAAACAGGGAGAGGGCCCCAGCATTTT; cdr3_aa: CASSAETGRGPQHF
clone_size: .; j_call: TRBJ2-7; v_call: TRBV6-6; d_call: .; cdr3_nt: TGTGCCAGCAGTCGAGGGGGGACGGTGGGGACCTACGAGCAGTACTTC; cdr3_aa: CASSRGGTVGTYEQYF
clone_size: .; j_call: TRBJ2-6; v_call: TRBV19; d_call: .; cdr3_nt: TGTGCCAGTAGTATCCCGCTCACAGGGTGGGGTGGGGCCAACGTCCTGACTTTC; cdr3_aa: CASSIPLTGWGGANVLTF
clone_size: .; j_call: TRBJ1-1; v_call: TRBV29-1; d_call: .; cdr3_nt: TGCAGCGTTGAGTGGAGGTTGAACACTGAAGCTTTCTTT; cdr3_aa: CSVEWRLNTEAFF
clone_size: .; j_call: TRBJ1-1; v_call: TRBV5-4; d_call: .; cdr3_nt: TGTGCCAGCAGCTTGGTTATGAGCACTGAAGCTTTCTTT; cdr3_aa: CASSLVMSTEAFF
clone_size: .; j_call: TRBJ2-4; v_call: TRBV12-3/TRBV12-4; d_call: .; cdr3_nt: TGTGCCAGCAGCCCAGGGGTGGGAAACATTCAGTACTTC; cdr3_aa: CASSPGVGNIQYF